The 22 T cell receptor beta chains in this list originate from one sample, sequenced in a study of Ad26.COV2.S vaccination and SARS-CoV-2 variants. Method: immunoSEQ multiplex PCR; TCRdb's copy keeps in-frame clones and lacks some. The sample has fewer than 400,000 clones, around 85% seen once. Regarding treatment: over 15 received Ad26.COV2.S at low or high dose, single or two shots; several received placebo; per-sample allocation not given. After the first vaccine or placebo injection, samples were drawn on day 63. Specimen: peripheral blood, collected in a trial of Ad26.COV2.S vaccine versus placebo. These TCRs come from a person between 18 and 65 years old who received the Ad26.COV2.S COVID-19 vaccine or a placebo.

CDR3 coding DNA: TGTGCCAGTAGTCCCCGAGACAGGGGGCTGGAGACCCAGTACTTC. It yields the protein CASSPRDRGLETQYF. The chain uses TRBV19 and TRBJ2-5, with 10 nucleotides matching TRBD1. V lost 5 bases, J lost 5 bases, and 8 bases stayed unmatched. Looked up from germline, CDR1 is LNHDA and CDR2 is SQIVND (reference sequence). This CDR3 contains 15 residues. Complete variable domain (other parts from reference TRBV19 and TRBJ2-5): DGGITQSPKYLFRKEGQNVTLSCEQNLNHDAMYWYRQDPGQGLRLIYYSQIVNDFQKGDIAEGYSVSREKKESFPLTVTSAQKNPTAFYLCASSPRDRGLETQYFGPGTRLLVL.

The sample holds one count of this clone. The chain uses TRBV28 and TRBJ2-4; 12 nucleotides match TRBD2. Trimming cost V 3 bases and J 5 bases; bases outside gene matches: 2. This CDR3 is built from 15 residues. In germline, CDR1 is MDHEN, CDR2 SYDVKM. CDR3 sequence (DNA): TGTGCCAGCAGTTTGAGGACTAGCGGGGAAAACATTCAGTACTTC. This translates into CASSLRTSGENIQYF.

This rearrangement joins TRBV15 to TRBJ1-5, with D unresolved. The germline CDR1 and CDR2 sequences are LNHNV and YYDKDF (reference sequence). Trimming cost V 0 bases and J 1 base, with 10 bases left between them. The CDR3 has 16 residues. This CDR3 is CATSRDRGESNQPQHF. The DNA of the CDR3 is TGTGCCACCAGCAGAGATCGCGGGGAAAGCAATCAGCCCCAGCATTTT.

The V gene is TRBV23-1, the J gene TRBJ2-3, with 7 positions matching TRBD1. TRBV23-1 counts as an open reading frame of uncertain function. After removal of 0 bases from V and 4 bases from J, the junction contained 1 base not matched to a gene. The CDR3 loop spans 14 amino acids. CDR3 in amino acids: CASSQSQGADTQYF. In DNA form, the CDR3 reads TGCGCCAGCAGTCAATCCCAGGGGGCAGATACGCAGTATTTT.

The rearrangement uses TRBV19 and TRBJ1-2, with 10 bases matching TRBD1. This CDR3 is 15 amino acids long. From germline, CDR1 is LNHDA and CDR2 SQIVND (reference sequence). V was clipped by 5 bases and J by 8 bases; unmatched bases: 11. The CDR3: CASSVSGDRGYGYTF. CDR3 sequence (DNA): TGTGCCAGTAGTGTATCCGGGGACAGGGGCTACGGCTACACCTTC.

The V call is TRBV29-1, the J call TRBJ1-4; TRBD1 aligns across 7 bases. V dropped 5 bases and J dropped 4; count of bases not matched to a gene: 4. Per germline, CDR1 SQVTM and CDR2 ANQGSEA. CDR3 length: 13 amino acids. CDR3 bases: TGCAGCGTTATGGGACAGCTTAATGAAAAACTGTTTTTT. Encoded protein: CSVMGQLNEKLFF.

For this clone: Additional DNA sequences in this sample encode the identical CDR3. The rearrangement uses TRBV5-1 and TRBJ2-2; TRBD1 aligns across 9 bases. Germline-derived CDR1 and CDR2 are SGHRS and YFSETQ. The CDR3 is 15 amino acids. The junction had 2 bases not matched to a gene; V was cut back by 2 bases and J by 3 bases. The CDR3 here is CASSLDRGDTGELFF. Here the CDR3 DNA reads TGCGCCAGCAGCTTAGACAGGGGGGACACCGGGGAGCTGTTTTTT.

The gene calls are TRBV19 and TRBJ2-3; the match to TRBD2 covers 14 bases. The length of the CDR3 is 16 residues. V lost 5 bases, J lost 3 bases, and 4 bases stayed unmatched. Germline CDR1 reads LNHDA; CDR2 reads SQIVND (reference sequence). CDR3 DNA sequence: TGTGCCAGTAGTCCCCGACTAGCGGGGGGGACAGATACGCAGTATTTT. This translates into CASSPRLAGGTDTQYF.

This clone came up once. This sequence joins TRBV13 and TRBJ2-5; 8 bases agree with TRBD1. The CDR3 runs to 13 residues. The germline gives CDR1 PRHDT, CDR2 FYEKMQ (reference sequence). V was pared by 6 bases and J by 4 bases, with 4 bases of the junction left unmatched. The chain's CDR3 is CASRQTGAETQYF. The CDR3 DNA reads TGTGCCAGCAGACAGACAGGGGCAGAGACCCAGTACTTC.

The chain combines TRBV3-1 (or the pseudogene TRBV3-2) with TRBJ2-6; TRBD1 is a possible D gene (6 bases). The CDR3 contains 18 residues. V was trimmed by 1 base and J by 0 bases, leaving 13 bases between them. Looked up from germline, CDR1 is LGHDT and CDR2 is YNNKEL (reference sequence). The CDR3 reads CASSQGTVNPSGANVLTF. The CDR3 DNA follows: TGTGCCAGCAGCCAAGGGACAGTCAACCCCTCTGGGGCCAACGTCCTGACTTTC.

The chain carries TRBV10-3 and TRBJ2-1, with 15 bases identical to TRBD2. This CDR3 has 16 amino acids. From germline, CDR1 is ENHRY and CDR2 SYGVKD. Germline trimming cut 6 bases from V and 8 bases from J; bases unmatched to any gene: 8. The DNA for the CDR3 is TGTGCCATCAGGCGGACTAGCGGGGGGGGTTTCGATGAGCAGTTCTTC. It specifies CAIRRTSGGGFDEQFF.

This CDR3 reads CASSLVSDRTDTQYF. In DNA, the CDR3 is TGCGCCAGCAGCCTTGTCTCGGATCGCACAGATACGCAGTATTTT. The chain recombines TRBV5-1 with TRBJ2-3; D unclear. V lost 4 bases to trimming and J lost 1 base, with 13 bases between them. This CDR3 is built from 15 residues. CDR1 is SGHRS, CDR2 YFSETQ, per germline.

This chain joins TRBV6-5 and TRBJ1-3, with D unresolved. V shed 2 bases and J shed 8 bases, with 7 bases lying between them. The CDR3 runs to 12 residues. From germline, CDR1 is MNHEY and CDR2 SVGAGI. The CDR3 region is CASSYLSDTIYF. CDR3 bases: TGTGCCAGCAGTTACCTCTCCGACACCATATATTTT.

CDR3 loop: CASSLFDRADNTIYF. The CDR3 DNA reads TGTGCCAGCAGCTTATTTGACAGGGCGGATAACACCATATATTTT. The rearrangement joins TRBV11-2 to TRBJ1-3, with TRBD1 matching over 7 bases. This CDR3 region has 15 residues. Looked up from germline, CDR1 is SGHAT and CDR2 is FQNNGV. The trim removed 2 bases at V and 7 bases at J, leaving 8 bases unmatched.

The V call is TRBV28, the J call TRBJ1-3; D is possibly TRBD1 (5 bases). Deletions cut 6 bases from V and 4 bases from J, with 16 bases between. Germline CDR1 is MDHEN and CDR2 is SYDVKM. This CDR3 is built from 15 residues. The CDR3 region has the DNA TGTGCCAGCAGCCCCCCAGGGAGGCAAGGAAACACCATATATTTT. Its protein is CASSPPGRQGNTIYF.

The chain combines TRBV29-1 with TRBJ1-1, with D possibly matching TRBD1 (6 bases). The length of the CDR3 is 13 residues. Deletions cut 4 bases from V and 0 bases from J, with 9 bases between. Germline V lookup: CDR1 SQVTM, CDR2 ANQGSEA. CDR3 sequence: CSVGGGLNTEAFF. CDR3 sequence (DNA): TGCAGCGTTGGTGGGGGCCTGAACACTGAAGCTTTCTTT.

The rearrangement joins TRBV28 to TRBJ2-7; D may be TRBD1 (6 bases). The V gene lost 6 bases and the J gene lost 8 bases, with 14 bases spanning the gap. The CDR3 length is 12 residues. Germline CDR1 and CDR2: MDHEN and SYDVKM. The CDR3 region has the DNA TGTGCCAGCAGCCCCCCGACAGGACAGCAGTACTTC. Translating gives CASSPPTGQQYF.

This chain joins TRBV12-3 or TRBV12-4 and TRBJ1-2; D remains unclear. Trimming removed 3 bases at V and 5 bases at J, with 10 bases between. There are 13 residues in the CDR3. The CDR3 reads CASSLRGSYGYTF. The CDR3 DNA is TGTGCCAGCAGTTTGCGGGGAAGTTATGGCTACACCTTC.

The V and J genes are TRBV5-4 and TRBJ1-5, with 9 bases lining up with TRBD1. In germline, CDR1 is SGHNT, CDR2 YYREEE (reference sequence). J gave up 7 bases and V 4 bases, and 9 bases lay outside the gene matches. The CDR3 is 15 amino acids. The CDR3 region is CASSTGTGSRQPQHF. CDR3 coding DNA: TGTGCCAGCAGCACCGGGACAGGGAGCCGCCAGCCCCAGCATTTT.

This chain links TRBV24-1 with TRBJ1-4, with a weak D call TRBD1 (5 bases). This CDR3 comprises 20 residues. In germline, CDR1 is KGHDR, CDR2 SFDVKD. Trimming removed 5 bases from V and 5 bases from J, with 29 bases in between. The CDR3 DNA follows: TGTGCCACCAGTGGTCTCCGGGACGTCGAATGGCCGGACGCAAATGAAAAACTGTTTTTT. This translates into CATSGLRDVEWPDANEKLFF.

The chain combines TRBV11-3 with TRBJ2-7; maybe TRBD1 (6 bases). With 5 bases removed from V and 3 bases from J, the gap between germline ends came to 17 bases. Germline loops: CDR1 SGHNT, CDR2 YENEEA. The CDR3 runs 15 residues. The CDR3 DNA reads as TGTGCCAGCAGCCAAGCAGGGGTGCGAGGCTACGAGCAGTACTTC. Protein product: CASSQAGVRGYEQYF.

This clone was counted ten times or more. V is TRBV24-1 and J is TRBJ1-4; 7 nucleotides line up with TRBD1. Germline-derived CDR1 and CDR2 are KGHDR and SFDVKD. J gave up 8 bases and V 9 bases, and 8 bases lay outside the gene matches. This CDR3 has 13 residues. In DNA, the CDR3 is TGTGCCACCTCGGGGGACAGTGTGGAAAAACTGTTTTTT. Protein product: CATSGDSVEKLFF.